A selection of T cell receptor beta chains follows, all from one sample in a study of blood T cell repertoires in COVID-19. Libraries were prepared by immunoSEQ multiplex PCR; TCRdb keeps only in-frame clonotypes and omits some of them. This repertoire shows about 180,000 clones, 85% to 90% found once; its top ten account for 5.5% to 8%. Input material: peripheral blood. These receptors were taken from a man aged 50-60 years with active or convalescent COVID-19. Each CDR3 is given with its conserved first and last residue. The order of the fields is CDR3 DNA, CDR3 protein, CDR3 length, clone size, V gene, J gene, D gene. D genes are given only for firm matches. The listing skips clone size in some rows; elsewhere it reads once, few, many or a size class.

CDR3 DNA: TGCGCCAGCAGCTTGGTCCCCGGGACAGGCAACACCGGGGAGCTGTTTTTT
CDR3 protein: CASSLVPGTGNTGELFF
CDR3 length: 17
clone size: NA
V gene: TRBV5-1
J gene: TRBJ2-2
D gene: TRBD1

CDR3 DNA: TGTGCCAGCAGCCTTCTAGCGGGGGGGCTGGTCGGAGATACGCAGTATTTT
CDR3 protein: CASSLLAGGLVGDTQYF
CDR3 length: 17
clone size: NA
V gene: TRBV4-2
J gene: TRBJ2-3
D gene: TRBD2

CDR3 DNA: TGTGCCAGCAGCTTGGACAGGGGGGCAGGGCCCCAGCATTTT
CDR3 protein: CASSLDRGAGPQHF
CDR3 length: 14
clone size: NA
V gene: TRBV5-8
J gene: TRBJ1-5
D gene: TRBD1

CDR3 DNA: TGTGCCAGTAATGAGGGGACTAGCATTTACGAGCAGTACTTC
CDR3 protein: CASNEGTSIYEQYF
CDR3 length: 14
clone size: NA
V gene: TRBV5-6
J gene: TRBJ2-7
D gene: TRBD2

CDR3 DNA: TGTGCCAGCAGCTTGGGAGGTACTAGCGTCACCTACGAGCAGTACTTC
CDR3 protein: CASSLGGTSVTYEQYF
CDR3 length: 16
clone size: NA
V gene: TRBV5-4
J gene: TRBJ2-7
D gene: TRBD2

CDR3 DNA: TGTGCCAGCAGTTACTTGGGGAGGGGGGGTGAAGCTTTCTTT
CDR3 protein: CASSYLGRGGEAFF
CDR3 length: 14
clone size: NA
V gene: TRBV14
J gene: TRBJ1-1
D gene: NA

CDR3 DNA: TGTGCCAGTAGTAAATCCCAGTATAATTCACCCCTCCACTTT
CDR3 protein: CASSKSQYNSPLHF
CDR3 length: 14
clone size: NA
V gene: TRBV19
J gene: TRBJ1-6
D gene: NA

CDR3 DNA: TGTGCCAGCAGCCCCGAACCCCTCACGGATCAGCCCCAGCATTTT
CDR3 protein: CASSPEPLTDQPQHF
CDR3 length: 15
clone size: once
V gene: TRBV4-2
J gene: TRBJ1-5
D gene: NA

CDR3 DNA: TGTGCCAGTAGTATAAATTGGGTCGGTGAGGGCACTGAAGCTTTCTTT
CDR3 protein: CASSINWVGEGTEAFF
CDR3 length: 16
clone size: NA
V gene: TRBV19
J gene: TRBJ1-1
D gene: NA

CDR3 DNA: TGTGCCAGCAGTGGCCCCGGGACTAGCTCCTACGAGCAGTACTTC
CDR3 protein: CASSGPGTSSYEQYF
CDR3 length: 15
clone size: NA
V gene: TRBV2
J gene: TRBJ2-7
D gene: TRBD2

CDR3 DNA: TGTGCCAGCAGCGTGACAGGCGCTGGTAATTCACCCCTCCACTTT
CDR3 protein: CASSVTGAGNSPLHF
CDR3 length: 15
clone size: once
V gene: TRBV9
J gene: TRBJ1-6
D gene: NA

CDR3 DNA: TGTGCCAGCTCACCCGCACTAGCGGCGTACCAAGAGACCCAGTACTTC
CDR3 protein: CASSPALAAYQETQYF
CDR3 length: 16
clone size: NA
V gene: TRBV18
J gene: TRBJ2-5
D gene: TRBD2

CDR3 DNA: TGTGCCAGCAGCCTTCAGGCTTCTAATGAAAAACTGTTTTTT
CDR3 protein: CASSLQASNEKLFF
CDR3 length: 14
clone size: NA
V gene: TRBV5-5
J gene: TRBJ1-4
D gene: NA

CDR3 DNA: TGTGCCAGCAGCTTTTCCGGGGGCGCCCACAGGGGCACTGAAGCTTTCTTT
CDR3 protein: CASSFSGGAHRGTEAFF
CDR3 length: 17
clone size: NA
V gene: TRBV7-2
J gene: TRBJ1-1
D gene: TRBD1

CDR3 DNA: TGTGCCACCAGCGCCGGACAGGGGGCTGGAAACACCATATATTTT
CDR3 protein: CATSAGQGAGNTIYF
CDR3 length: 15
clone size: once
V gene: TRBV24-1
J gene: TRBJ1-3
D gene: TRBD1

CDR3 DNA: TGCGCCAGCAGCTTGAGAGGGCAGGGCACAGATACGCAGTATTTT
CDR3 protein: CASSLRGQGTDTQYF
CDR3 length: 15
clone size: NA
V gene: TRBV5-1
J gene: TRBJ2-3
D gene: NA

CDR3 DNA: TGTGCCAGCTCACTGGGCTGGGACACCCGAAGTGGCGGGGAGCTGTTTTTT
CDR3 protein: CASSLGWDTRSGGELFF
CDR3 length: 17
clone size: NA
V gene: TRBV18
J gene: TRBJ2-2
D gene: NA

CDR3 DNA: TGCGCCAGCAGCCTTACAGGGGCTGGGACGAACACTGAAGCTTTCTTT
CDR3 protein: CASSLTGAGTNTEAFF
CDR3 length: 16
clone size: NA
V gene: TRBV5-1
J gene: TRBJ1-1
D gene: TRBD1

CDR3 DNA: TGTGCCAGCAGCTTCTTAAGCGGAGTGGGGAACGGAGGGGAGCTGTTTTTT
CDR3 protein: CASSFLSGVGNGGELFF
CDR3 length: 17
clone size: NA
V gene: TRBV5-6
J gene: TRBJ2-2
D gene: NA

CDR3 DNA: TGTGCCAGCAGGGAAGGGGGCGCTGAAAATGAAAAACTGTTTTTT
CDR3 protein: CASREGGAENEKLFF
CDR3 length: 15
clone size: NA
V gene: TRBV25-1
J gene: TRBJ1-4
D gene: TRBD1

CDR3 DNA: TGTGCCAGCAGCTTGTACAGGGCCCGCAGCACTGAAGCTTTCTTT
CDR3 protein: CASSLYRARSTEAFF
CDR3 length: 15
clone size: NA
V gene: TRBV5-5
J gene: TRBJ1-1
D gene: NA

CDR3 DNA: TGTGCCAGCAGGCGACAGGGTCTGGACTATGGCTACACCTTC
CDR3 protein: CASRRQGLDYGYTF
CDR3 length: 14
clone size: once
V gene: TRBV2
J gene: TRBJ1-2
D gene: TRBD1

CDR3 DNA: TGTGCCAGCAGTGAAGCCGCGGGTTACGAGCAGTACTTC
CDR3 protein: CASSEAAGYEQYF
CDR3 length: 13
clone size: NA
V gene: TRBV6-1
J gene: TRBJ2-7
D gene: NA

CDR3 DNA: TGTGCCAGCTCACCACAGGGAGGCACTGAAGCTTTCTTT
CDR3 protein: CASSPQGGTEAFF
CDR3 length: 13
clone size: NA
V gene: TRBV18
J gene: TRBJ1-1
D gene: NA

CDR3 DNA: TGTGCCAGCAGCATGACAATTAACTATGGCTACACCTTC
CDR3 protein: CASSMTINYGYTF
CDR3 length: 13
clone size: once
V gene: TRBV27
J gene: TRBJ1-2
D gene: NA

CDR3 DNA: TGTGCCAGCGGAACGGCAGGGGGGATTGGCACTGAAGCTTTCTTT
CDR3 protein: CASGTAGGIGTEAFF
CDR3 length: 15
clone size: NA
V gene: TRBV2
J gene: TRBJ1-1
D gene: TRBD1

CDR3 DNA: TGTGCCAGCAGTGATCCGGGACTAGCGGGAGTGGGTGAGACCCAGTACTTC
CDR3 protein: CASSDPGLAGVGETQYF
CDR3 length: 17
clone size: NA
V gene: TRBV25-1
J gene: TRBJ2-5
D gene: TRBD2

CDR3 DNA: TGTGCCAGCAGCTTAATCTCAGCGGGGGGATACACAGATACGCAGTATTTT
CDR3 protein: CASSLISAGGYTDTQYF
CDR3 length: 17
clone size: NA
V gene: TRBV7-2
J gene: TRBJ2-3
D gene: TRBD2

CDR3 DNA: TGTGCCAGCAGCCAAGATACTTCGCGGGGGCTCTCCTACAATGAGCAGTTCTTC
CDR3 protein: CASSQDTSRGLSYNEQFF
CDR3 length: 18
clone size: NA
V gene: TRBV4-2
J gene: TRBJ2-1
D gene: NA

CDR3 DNA: TGTGCCAGCAGCGGCCGAGGTGGCTACGAGCAGTACTTC
CDR3 protein: CASSGRGGYEQYF
CDR3 length: 13
clone size: once
V gene: TRBV7-2
J gene: TRBJ2-7
D gene: NA

CDR3 DNA: TGTGCCAGTAGTATAGCGGGCGCTAGCGGGAGGGTTTTCAGTATCCAAGAGACCCAGTACTTC
CDR3 protein: CASSIAGASGRVFSIQETQYF
CDR3 length: 21
clone size: NA
V gene: TRBV19
J gene: TRBJ2-5
D gene: TRBD2